Shown below are 23 T cell receptor beta chains from a single sample sequenced in a study of breast tumors, draining lymph nodes, adjacent tissues. A single record per CDR3 protein comes from TCRdb applying MiXCR to the multiplex PCR reads. This table holds approximately 140,000 distinct CDR3 sequences, around a third found once. Axillary draining lymph nodes of breast cancer patients supplied the node samples. Material: axillary lymph node tissue. The receptors originated from a female donor with breast cancer. Some clones in this sample may be carry-over from other donors' samples.

There are many counts of this clonotype. The genes are TRBV5-1 and TRBJ2-3; D remains unclear. CDR1 is SGHRS, CDR2 YFSETQ, per germline. The length of the CDR3 is 14 residues. Trimming left V 0 bases short and J 0 bases short, with 5 bases between. The CDR3 bases are TGCGCCAGCAGCTTGGCCTCTAGCACAGATACGCAGTATTTT. Its translation is CASSLASSTDTQYF.

The table lists this clonotype with many counts. The chain is built from TRBV5-1 and TRBJ2-5, with a possible D match to TRBD2 (6 bases). Trimming took 0 bases from V and 2 from J, leaving 8 bases between them. The V gene's germline CDR1 is SGHRS and CDR2 YFSETQ. The CDR3 length is 14 residues. The CDR3 protein is CASSLGRGQETQYF. DNA for the CDR3: TGCGCCAGCAGCTTGGGACGGGGGCAAGAGACCCAGTACTTC.

The sample holds many counts of this clonotype. The rearrangement joins TRBV4-1 to TRBJ2-2; no firm D call. From germline, CDR1 is MGHRA and CDR2 YSYEKL. Trimming stripped 4 bases from V and 3 bases from J, with 12 bases between. There are 15 residues in the CDR3. In nucleotides, the CDR3 is TGCGCCAGCAGCCCCCTGGACGGAGACACCGGGGAGCTGTTTTTT. Translated: CASSPLDGDTGELFF.

This clonotype came up many times. This chain connects TRBV20-1 to TRBJ2-3, with no clear D. V was shortened by 3 bases and J by 5 bases, with 6 bases between the two germline ends. The CDR3 consists of 11 residues. Germline CDR1 is DFQATT and CDR2 is SNEGSKA (reference sequence). In DNA, the CDR3 is TGCAGTGCTAGCTATCAAGATACGCAGTATTTT. Translated, it gives CSASYQDTQYF.

This clonotype has only a few counts. A read error may explain this, as a much larger clone is one base away. The chain has TRBV3-1 and TRBJ2-5; D remains unclear. The CDR3 is 14 residues long. In germline, CDR1 is LGHDT, CDR2 YNNKEL (reference sequence). The CDR3 region is CASSQRLNQETRYF. CDR3 DNA: TGTGCCAGCAGCCAAAGGCTAAACCAAGAGACCCGGTACTTC.

This clonotype was observed many times. The chain uses TRBV9 and TRBJ1-6; D gene uncertain. Trimming cost V 4 bases and J 6 bases, with 5 bases left between them. There are 12 residues in the CDR3. Per the germline V gene, CDR1 is SGDLS and CDR2 is YYNGEE. CDR3 coding DNA: TGTGCCAGCAGCAAAGTTAATTCACCCCTCCACTTT. Translated, it gives CASSKVNSPLHF. Using reference TRBV9 and TRBJ1-6 for the parts outside the CDR3, the full variable domain is DSGVTQTPKHLITATGQRVTLRCSPRSGDLSVYWYQQSLDQGLQFLIQYYNGEERAKGNILERFSAQQFPDLHSELNLSSLELGDSALYFCASSKVNSPLHFGNGTRLTVT.

This clonotype was seen ten or more times. The chain uses TRBV7-3 and TRBJ2-1; 7 bases map to TRBD2. The germline CDR1 and CDR2 sequences are SGHTA and FQGTGA. V lost 5 bases and J lost 6; bases outside the gene matches: 4. The CDR3 sequence is 13 residues long. The CDR3: CASSPTGGNEQFF. The CDR3 nucleotides read TGTGCCAGCAGCCCGACGGGGGGCAATGAGCAGTTCTTC.

Concerning this clonotype itself: One junction end disagrees with the germline gene, perhaps due to a read error. The V call is TRBV5-6, the J call TRBJ2-5; D unresolved. The CDR3 covers 13 residues. Germline CDR1 and CDR2: SGHDT and YYEEEE. The CDR3 is CASSKRQQETQYF. The CDR3, as DNA: TGCGCCAGCAGCAAGCGCCAGCAAGAGACCCAGTACTTC.

This clonotype was observed at least ten times. This chain links TRBV4-2 with TRBJ2-1; a weak D match, TRBD2 (5 bases). V was clipped by 0 bases and J by 12 bases, with 12 bases between them. The CDR3 loop spans 13 amino acids. The germline V gene encodes CDR1 LGHNA and CDR2 YNFKEQ. The CDR3 bases are TGTGCCAGCAGCCAAGAGGAGCTGGCGGGGCAGTTCTTC. This translates into CASSQEELAGQFF.

A word on this clonotype: This may be a read error, as it is one base from a much larger clone. Because the CDR3 is missing its conserved closing phenylalanine or tryptophan, this is likely a read error. The V call is TRBV7-2, the J call TRBJ2-5, with 11 positions matching TRBD2. The CDR3 is 14 residues long. The V gene's germline CDR1 is SGHTA and CDR2 FQGNSA. The DNA of the CDR3 is TGTGCCTGCACGTTAGCGGGGGGGCAAGAGGCCCAGTACCTC. This encodes CACTLAGGQEAQYL.

The chain has TRBV7-8 and TRBJ2-7; D not resolved. This CDR3 is built from 15 residues. The V gene's germline CDR1 is SGHVS and CDR2 FQNEAQ. The CDR3 loop is CASSLASTPTYEQHV. The CDR3 DNA is TGTGCCAGCAGCTTAGCCTCAACCCCAACCTACGAGCAGCACGTC.

The chain is built from TRBV19 and TRBJ2-1; 10 bases are a match to TRBD2. The germline gives CDR1 LNHDA, CDR2 SQIVND (reference sequence). After removal of 6 bases from V and 9 bases from J, the junction contained 17 bases not matched to a gene. The CDR3 length is 17 residues. The CDR3 DNA reads as TGTGCCAGTAGCACGGGGGATGGACTAGCGGTAGTCGTTGAGCAGTTCTTC. This gives the protein CASSTGDGLAVVVEQFF.

This clonotype was seen many times. The rearrangement links TRBV6-6 to TRBJ1-2, with no clear D. The germline V gene has CDR1 MNHNY and CDR2 SVGAGI (reference sequence). V was trimmed by 2 bases and J by 4 bases, leaving 11 bases between them. The CDR3 totals 14 residues. In nucleotides, the CDR3 is TGTGCCAGCAGTTACGGCAACCACGTCTATGGCTACACCTTC. The encoded protein is CASSYGNHVYGYTF.

The genes are TRBV24-1 and TRBJ2-5, with D perhaps matching TRBD2 (7 bases). Germline lookup yields CDR1 KGHDR and CDR2 SFDVKD. Trimming cost V 2 bases and J 4 bases, with 10 bases left between them. The CDR3 is 14 amino acids. The CDR3: CATSDYGGRETQYF. In nucleotides, the CDR3 is TGTGCCACCAGTGATTACGGGGGGCGAGAGACCCAGTACTTC.

The chain recombines TRBV29-1 with TRBJ2-1; D remains ambiguous. The CDR3 has 16 residues. CDR1 SQVTM and CDR2 ANQGSEA come from the germline V gene. V was shortened by 0 bases and J by 1 base, with 13 bases between the two germline ends. The CDR3, as DNA: TGCAGCGTTGAAGAAGGGTCCGGAAGGTCCTACAATGAGCAGTTCTTC. Its protein product is CSVEEGSGRSYNEQFF.

The CDR3, as DNA: TGTGCCAGCGGCCACCTCGGGCAGGGGGCTTACGAGCAGTACGTC. Protein: CASGHLGQGAYEQYV. The chain is built from TRBV6-6 and TRBJ2-7, with 8 bases fitting TRBD1. V lost 8 bases and J lost 4; bases outside the gene matches: 13. This CDR3 is 15 amino acids long. Germline V gene sequence: CDR1 MNHNY, CDR2 SVGAGI (reference sequence).

This clonotype has a count of ten or more. V and J are TRBV2 and TRBJ2-5; no clear D. CDR1 and CDR2 (germline): SNHLY, FYNNEI. CDR3 length equals 13 residues. With 5 bases removed from V and 7 bases from J, the gap between germline ends came to 14 bases. The DNA of the CDR3 is TGTGCCAGCAGTCCTGCCCCGATGAGGACCCAGTACTTC. This encodes CASSPAPMRTQYF.

This clonotype was detected ten times or more. The J gene is TRBJ2-7, the V gene TRBV11-3; possible D gene TRBD2, 5 bases. The CDR3 contains 17 residues. CDR1 and CDR2 (germline): SGHNT, YENEEA. Trimming cost V 5 bases and J 0 bases, with 20 bases left between them. The CDR3 DNA reads as TGTGCCAGCAGCGATCCCTGGCGGGCCTCAAGCTCCTACGAGCAGTACGTC. It specifies CASSDPWRASSSYEQYV.

In regard to this clonotype: A read error may explain this, as a much larger clone is one base away. V is TRBV6-5 and J is TRBJ2-2; 11 bases line up with TRBD2. The CDR3 totals 14 residues. Germline V gene lookup returns CDR1 MNHEY and CDR2 SVGAGI. V dropped 4 bases and J dropped 7; count of bases not matched to a gene: 2. The chain's CDR3 is CASSLLAGVGELFF. CDR3 sequence (DNA): TGTGCCAGCAGTTTACTAGCGGGGGTCGGGGAGCTGTTTTTT.

This clonotype was detected many times. The junction differs from germline at one of its ends, possibly a read error. This chain uses TRBV15 with TRBJ2-7; no clear D gene. The germline V gene has CDR1 LNHNV and CDR2 YYDKDF (reference sequence). The CDR3 extends over 16 amino acids. The CDR3 loop reads CAASLIGHGFVDEQYF. The CDR3 DNA is TGTGCCGCCAGCTTAATCGGGCATGGGTTCGTCGACGAGCAGTACTTC.

This clonotype occurred many times. The chain links TRBV6-2 or TRBV6-3 to TRBJ1-5; D might be TRBD1 (6 bases). The germline gives CDR1 MNHEY, CDR2 SVGEGT. V lost 2 bases, J lost 5 bases, and 10 bases lay in between. The CDR3 spans 14 residues. The CDR3 spells CASSYVAGDQPQHF. In nucleotides, the CDR3 is TGTGCCAGCAGTTACGTTGCAGGGGATCAGCCCCAGCATTTT.

The chain carries TRBV14 and TRBJ1-6, with D possibly being TRBD1 (5 bases). This CDR3 is 11 amino acids long. Germline V gene sequence: CDR1 SGHDN, CDR2 FVKESK. The CDR3 loop is CARGGDSPLHF. For the CDR3, the DNA is TGTGCTAGGGGTGGGGACTCACCCCTCCACTTT.

Remarks on this clonotype: A much bigger clone sits one base away, suggesting this may be a read error. The CDR3 ends on some other residue instead of the conserved phenylalanine or tryptophan, so this is likely a read error. The genes are TRBV14 and TRBJ1-2, with D unclear. Trimming shortened V by 1 base and J by 1 base, and 4 bases separated the two germline ends. The CDR3 loop spans 13 amino acids. The germline gives CDR1 SGHDN, CDR2 FVKESK. This CDR3 is CASSQVSNYGYTS. Here the CDR3 DNA reads TGTGCCAGCAGCCAAGTCAGTAACTATGGCTACACCTCC.